Included here is one TCR beta chain sequence, with context. This sample stems from a study of T cells in Graves' hyperthyroidism and ophthalmopathy. RNA transcripts yielded amplified TCR beta CDR3 regions. An initial round of RT-PCR targeting the TCR CDR3 relied on the HTBI primer set. TCRdb recomputed calls from the multiplex PCR reads with MiXCR, one row per CDR3 protein. The sample lists about 350,000 distinct CDR3 sequences, approximately 14% occurring once. The CDR3 runs to 16 residues. V dropped 5 bases and J dropped 2; count of bases not matched to a gene: 8. The germline V gene has CDR1 LNHDA and CDR2 SQIVND (reference sequence).

The sequence was obtained from a woman aged 40 to 50 with Graves' ophthalmopathy. This chain connects TRBV19 to TRBJ1-5, with 8 bases aligning to TRBD1. The sample comprised blood. In nucleotides, the CDR3 is TGTGCCAGTAGTGCCTTCAGGGGGCCTGGCAATCAGCCCCAGCATTTT. As protein: CASSAFRGPGNQPQHF.